Below, 13 T cell receptor beta chains from the same sample are listed, as sequenced in a study of T cell repertoires in cytomegalovirus infection. TCRdb re-called the reads with MiXCR, one entry per CDR3 protein. Among about 450,000 distinct CDR3 sequences listed, approximately 31% were seen once. What was sequenced was PBMCs. The receptors were sampled from a human donor in good health (CMV status not recorded). Some clones in this sample may be carry-over from other donors' samples.

This clonotype was seen many times. The chain is built from TRBV7-2 and TRBJ1-1; 7 nucleotides line up with TRBD1. The CDR3 consists of 15 residues. The V and J ends lost 4 bases and 6 bases, in that order; junction bases with no gene match: 11. The germline V gene encodes CDR1 SGHTA and CDR2 FQGNSA. CDR3: CASSSQTGLAAEAFF. Here the CDR3 DNA reads TGTGCCAGCAGCTCGCAGACAGGGCTTGCGGCTGAAGCTTTCTTT.

The chain couples TRBV5-1 to TRBJ1-1, with D possibly being TRBD1 (6 bases). Germline V gene data show CDR1 as SGHRS and CDR2 as YFSETQ. V was trimmed by 2 bases and J by 0 bases, leaving 23 bases between them. This CDR3 is built from 19 residues. This chain's CDR3 is CASSFSQGDIPSLNTEAFF. The CDR3 nucleotides read TGCGCCAGCAGCTTTTCACAGGGAGACATACCCTCCCTGAACACTGAAGCTTTCTTT.

This clonotype was observed a handful of times. V and J are TRBV7-6 and TRBJ2-7, with unresolved D. The CDR3 is made up of 16 amino acids. V was clipped by 1 base and J by 6 bases, with 19 bases between them. Germline-derived CDR1 and CDR2 are SGHVS and FNYEAQ. CDR3: CASSLEAVGLVAEQYF. The CDR3 nucleotides read TGTGCCAGCAGCTTAGAGGCCGTCGGGCTCGTCGCCGAGCAGTACTTC.

This clonotype turned up a few times. The V and J genes are TRBV19 and TRBJ2-5, with TRBD2 matching over 11 bases. Per the germline V gene, CDR1 is LNHDA and CDR2 is SQIVND (reference sequence). The ends lost 7 bases at V and 4 bases at J; junction bases unmatched: 5. CDR3 length: 14 amino acids. The CDR3 sequence: CASKVAGGRETQYF. The CDR3 DNA sequence: TGTGCCAGTAAGGTAGCGGGGGGGCGAGAGACCCAGTACTTC.

This clonotype was detected only a few times. This chain joins TRBV6-1 and TRBJ1-5; D is uncertain. The V end was cut by 6 bases, the J end by 4 bases, with 16 bases between. CDR1 is MNHNS, CDR2 SASEGT, per germline. There are 15 residues in the CDR3. Here the CDR3 DNA reads TGTGCCAGCAGGAGGACGGAGGGAGCAAATCAGCCCCAGCATTTT. The encoded protein is CASRRTEGANQPQHF.

This clonotype was detected ten times or more. The chain has TRBV7-8 and TRBJ2-7, with 7 bases aligning to TRBD1. The V and J ends lost 0 bases and 6 bases, in that order; junction bases with no gene match: 8. The CDR3 totals 15 residues. CDR1 and CDR2 from the germline V gene are SGHVS and FQNEAQ. In nucleotides, the CDR3 is TGTGCCAGCAGCTTAGCGCGACAGGGTGCTGCCGAGCAGTACTTC. Protein product: CASSLARQGAAEQYF.

The chain recombines TRBV7-8 with TRBJ2-3; D not certain. The germline V gene encodes CDR1 SGHVS and CDR2 FQNEAQ. The CDR3 runs 15 residues. Trimming removed 5 bases from V and 0 bases from J, with 12 bases in between. CDR3 amino acids: CASSPGRTSTDTQYF. The CDR3 DNA reads TGTGCCAGCAGCCCCGGCAGAACGAGCACAGATACGCAGTATTTT.

Of note for this clonotype: A read error may produce the germline difference seen at one junction end. V is TRBV4-3 and J is TRBJ2-5, with 11 bases aligning to TRBD1. This CDR3 comprises 15 residues. The germline V gene has CDR1 LGHNA and CDR2 YSLEER. CDR3 sequence (DNA): TGCTCCAGCAGCCTGGACAGGGGGCGCCTGGAGACCCAGTACTTC. This sequence encodes CSSSLDRGRLETQYF.

This chain links TRBV4-1 with TRBJ2-2; TRBD2 agrees at 13 bases. There are 18 residues in the CDR3. Germline CDR1 is MGHRA and CDR2 is YSYEKL. With 1 base clipped from V and 4 bases from J, the junction kept 6 bases outside the gene matches. CDR3 DNA: TGCGCCAGCAGCCAAGGGGGGACTAGCGGGGCCCTCACCGGGGAGCTGTTTTTT. Its protein product is CASSQGGTSGALTGELFF.

This clonotype showed up many times. The chain employs TRBV5-6 and TRBJ2-5; 13 positions match TRBD2. There are 18 residues in the CDR3. J was trimmed by 1 base and V by 0 bases; bases with no gene match: 6. Germline V gene data show CDR1 as SGHDT and CDR2 as YYEEEE. CDR3 sequence (DNA): TGTGCCAGCAGCTTGGGGACTAGCGGGGGCCTGCCCCAAGAGACCCAGTACTTC. Translation gives CASSLGTSGGLPQETQYF.

This clonotype was counted at least ten times. The CDR3 DNA sequence: TGTGCCAGCAGCTTAGGGGACAGGCCCTTGGAAACCATATATTTT. Its protein is CASSLGDRPLETIYF. The chain links TRBV7-2 to TRBJ1-3; 8 bases are a match to TRBD1. The CDR3 extends over 15 amino acids. Germline V gene lookup returns CDR1 SGHTA and CDR2 FQGNSA. V lost 1 base, J lost 10 bases, and 9 bases stayed unmatched. The full variable domain, in which reference TRBV7-2 and TRBJ1-3 provide the parts outside the CDR3, is GAGVSQSPSNKVTEKGKDVELRCDPISGHTALYWYRQSLGQGLEFLIYFQGNSAPDKSGLPSDRFSAERTGGSVSTLTIQRTQQEDSAVYLCASSLGDRPLETIYFGEGSWLTVV.

In its sample, this clonotype was seen many times. V usage is TRBV7-6 and J usage is TRBJ2-7; D tentatively fits TRBD1 or TRBD2 (5 bases each). The V and J ends lost 5 bases and 2 bases respectively, with 16 bases between them. The CDR3 is 15 amino acids. The germline V gene has CDR1 SGHVS and CDR2 FNYEAQ. This chain's CDR3 is CASSPDPGRAYEQYF. CDR3 bases: TGTGCCAGCAGCCCCGACCCGGGACGGGCCTACGAGCAGTACTTC.

This clonotype appeared many times. The chain has TRBV7-2 and TRBJ1-5, with D perhaps matching TRBD1 (5 bases). Looked up from germline, CDR1 is SGHTA and CDR2 is FQGNSA. The CDR3 has 13 residues. V was trimmed by 5 bases and J by 9 bases, leaving 14 bases between them. For the CDR3, the DNA is TGTGCCAGCAGCCGCCGGGGGTTATGGCCCCAGCATTTT. It codes for CASSRRGLWPQHF.